This TCR beta chain was identified in a study of cytomegalovirus exposure and HLA in healthy donors. Study outcomes and limitations: Rarity marked most TCR sequences, yet some public TCRs occurred in many donors.

The PCR employed 60 Vbeta primers together with 13 Jbeta primers. Method: immunoSEQ multiplex PCR; TCRdb's copy keeps in-frame clones and lacks some. The sample totals 200,000 to 250,000 clones. The germline gives CDR1 KGHSH, CDR2 LQKENI. With V trimmed by 4 bases and J by 3 bases, 5 bases remained unmatched. CDR3 length equals 14 residues. Remarks on this clone: Its antigen is still unknown.

J is TRBJ2-5 and V is TRBV18, with 7 positions matching TRBD1. Sequencing was performed on PBMCs. The origin of this receptor is a woman in her 30s in good health and CMV-seropositive. The CDR3: CASSLNTGEETQYF. CDR3 nucleotide sequence: TGTGCCAGCTCACTCAATACAGGGGAAGAGACCCAGTACTTC.